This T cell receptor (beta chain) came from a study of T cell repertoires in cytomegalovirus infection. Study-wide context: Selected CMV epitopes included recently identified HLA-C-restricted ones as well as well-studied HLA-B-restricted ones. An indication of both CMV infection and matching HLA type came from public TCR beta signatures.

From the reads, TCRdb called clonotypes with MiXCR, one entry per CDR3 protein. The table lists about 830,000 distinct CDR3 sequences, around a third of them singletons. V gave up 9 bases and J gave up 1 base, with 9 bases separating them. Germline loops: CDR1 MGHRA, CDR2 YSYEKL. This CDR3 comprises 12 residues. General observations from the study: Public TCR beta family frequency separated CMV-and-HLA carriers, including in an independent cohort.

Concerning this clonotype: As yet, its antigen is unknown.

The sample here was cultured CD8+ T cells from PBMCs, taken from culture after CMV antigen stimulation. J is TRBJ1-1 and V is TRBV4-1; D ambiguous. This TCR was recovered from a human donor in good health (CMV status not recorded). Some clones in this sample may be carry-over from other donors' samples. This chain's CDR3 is CASLGPNTEAFF. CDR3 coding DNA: TGCGCCAGTTTGGGCCCGAACACTGAAGCTTTCTTT.